This passage covers 10 T cell receptor beta chains from one sample sequenced in a study of memory CD4+ T cells and cytomegalovirus serostatus. Assay: immunoSEQ multiplex PCR; the TCRdb copy retains only in-frame clones and omits some. The repertoire holds around 40,000 clones, with around 84% as singletons. The sort gate was single viable CD3+CD4+CD8-CD45RO+ cells for memory CD4+ T cells. The sequenced sample was memory CD4+ T cells from blood. Receptor source: an adult in good health and CMV-seronegative.

J is TRBJ2-7 and V is TRBV6-1; 7 bases align to TRBD1. CDR1 is MNHNS and CDR2 is SASEGT in the germline V gene. The CDR3 has 16 residues. V gave up 4 bases and J gave up 1 base; unmatched junction bases: 10. The CDR3 DNA follows: TGTGCCAGCAGTGTCACCATGGGCAGGGGGTCCTACGAGCAGTACTTC. This sequence encodes CASSVTMGRGSYEQYF.

In DNA, the CDR3 is TGTGCCAGCAATAGCGGACTAGCGGGGGTCCCCACAGATACGCAGTATTTT. Protein: CASNSGLAGVPTDTQYF. The chain recombines TRBV9 with TRBJ2-3; 13 positions agree with TRBD2. Trimming removed 6 bases from V and 2 bases from J; junction bases left unmatched: 9. Germline V gives CDR1 SGDLS, CDR2 YYNGEE. The CDR3 is made up of 17 amino acids.

The chain uses TRBV11-2 and TRBJ2-5; D is unresolved. CDR3 size: 15 residues. Germline V gives CDR1 SGHAT, CDR2 FQNNGV. The V end lost 5 bases, the J end lost 5 bases, and 18 bases lay between the germline ends. The CDR3 sequence: CASSVGPSLGETQYF. The CDR3 nucleotides are TGTGCCAGCAGCGTAGGGCCCTCTCTGGGGGAGACCCAGTACTTC.

This chain uses TRBV14 with TRBJ1-2; no reliable D call. V was cut by 1 base and J by 6 bases, with 18 bases left in between. Germline V gene sequence: CDR1 SGHDN, CDR2 FVKESK. CDR3 size: 16 residues. CDR3 nucleotides: TGTGCCAGCAGCCAAGCCAGTACAACGTTTGGGGATGGCTACACCTTC. It specifies CASSQASTTFGDGYTF. Variable domain in full (rest from reference TRBV14 and TRBJ1-2): EAGVTQFPSHSVIEKGQTVTLRCDPISGHDNLYWYRRVMGKEIKFLLHFVKESKQDESGMPNNRFLAERTGGTYSTLKVQPAELEDSGVYFCASSQASTTFGDGYTFGSGTRLTVV.

This clone has only a few counts. This sequence joins TRBV7-8 and TRBJ2-2; 9 bases align to TRBD1. Germline V gives CDR1 SGHVS, CDR2 FQNEAQ. There are 17 residues in the CDR3. Trimming took 5 bases from V and 0 from J; bases not matched to a gene: 7. This chain's CDR3 is CASSTGRTGANTGELFF. Here the CDR3 DNA reads TGTGCCAGCAGCACCGGACGGACAGGGGCGAACACCGGGGAGCTGTTTTTT. The whole variable domain, remainder taken from reference TRBV7-8 and TRBJ2-2, is GAGVSQSPRYKVAKRGQDVALRCDPISGHVSLFWYQQALGQGPEFLTYFQNEAQLDKSGLPSDRFFAERPEGSVSTLKIQRTQQEDSAVYLCASSTGRTGANTGELFFGEGSRLTVL.

V is TRBV2 and J is TRBJ1-5, with D possibly matching TRBD1 (6 bases). The CDR3 loop spans 14 amino acids. Germline-derived CDR1 and CDR2 are SNHLY and FYNNEI. V was trimmed by 2 bases and J by 5 bases, leaving 10 bases between them. The CDR3 sequence: CASSERQADQPQHF. CDR3 sequence (DNA): TGTGCCAGCAGTGAACGACAGGCCGATCAGCCCCAGCATTTT.

The V call is TRBV11-3, the J call TRBJ2-5, with unresolved D. The length of the CDR3 is 13 residues. Germline assignment: CDR1 SGHNT and CDR2 YENEEA. V lost 2 bases and J lost 5, with 9 bases in between. As DNA, the CDR3 is TGTGCCAGCAGCTTAAGCTGGCGGGAGACCCAGTACTTC. Translating gives CASSLSWRETQYF.

This clone was detected a few times. This chain uses TRBV18 with TRBJ1-3; TRBD1 matches at 9 bases. The germline gives CDR1 KGHSH, CDR2 LQKENI. This CDR3 has 16 residues. Germline trimming cut 3 bases from V and 3 bases from J; bases unmatched to any gene: 6. The chain's CDR3 is CASSPGTGSFGNTIYF. The CDR3 bases are TGTGCCAGCTCACCCGGGACAGGGTCTTTTGGAAACACCATATATTTT.

This sequence joins TRBV6-1 and TRBJ1-2; weak D call: TRBD1 (6 bases). Germline CDR1 is MNHNS and CDR2 is SASEGT. The CDR3 consists of 16 residues. Deletions cut 1 base from V and 4 bases from J, with 16 bases between. The CDR3 here is CASSEGAGGAGYGYTF. The CDR3 DNA follows: TGTGCCAGCAGTGAAGGGGCGGGGGGCGCCGGCTATGGCTACACCTTC.

The rearrangement uses TRBV18 and TRBJ2-1; the match to TRBD2 covers 8 bases. Germline values: CDR1 KGHSH, CDR2 LQKENI. The CDR3 covers 14 residues. Trimming took 4 bases from V and 4 from J; bases not matched to a gene: 3. This CDR3 reads CASSRTGGYNEQFF. CDR3 bases: TGTGCCAGCTCACGAACGGGGGGGTACAATGAGCAGTTCTTC.